These 30 T cell receptor beta chains share one sample of origin, sequenced in a study of HIV-infected patients and healthy controls. 500 ng RNA was reverse transcribed with alpha and beta constant-region primers. Using multiplexing indices, alpha and beta chain libraries were generated apart by chain-specific third strand synthesis. MiXCR, run by TCRdb on the 5' RACE reads, gives a single entry per CDR3 protein. The data contain about 14,000 distinct CDR3 sequences, 9.5% to 15% of them seen just once; the ten biggest clones take up around 40%. Antiretroviral therapy had run roughly three months, about 14 weeks, before follow-up blood collection. Whole blood was used without fractionation, so all unsorted peripheral T cells were included. This sample comprised blood, obtained during antiretroviral therapy. These receptors were collected from an adult with HIV infection. The donor label of this sample is uncertain.

This chain joins TRBV20-1 and TRBJ2-2; 10 bases align to TRBD2. Per germline, CDR1 DFQATT and CDR2 SNEGSKA (reference sequence). V lost 1 base, J lost 4 bases, and 6 bases stayed unmatched. The CDR3 has 16 residues. CDR3 sequence (DNA): TGCAGTGCTAGAGTCTCCGGACTAGCGGTCACCGGGGAGCTGTTTTTT. This gives the protein CSARVSGLAVTGELFF.

This clonotype was recorded a few times. The chain recombines TRBV7-2 with TRBJ1-5, with 9 bases identical to TRBD1. Trimming at V came to 2 bases and at J to 6 bases, leaving 2 bases not matched to a gene. The CDR3 is made up of 14 amino acids. Germline values: CDR1 SGHTA, CDR2 FQGNSA. CDR3 region: CASSLTGGGQPQHF. DNA for the CDR3: TGTGCCAGCAGCTTAACAGGGGGCGGTCAGCCCCAGCATTTT. Full variable domain (remainder filled in from reference TRBV7-2 and TRBJ1-5): GAGVSQSPSNKVTEKGKDVELRCDPISGHTALYWYRQSLGQGLEFLIYFQGNSAPDKSGLPSDRFSAERTGGSVSTLTIQRTQQEDSAVYLCASSLTGGGQPQHFGDGTRLSIL.

The J gene is TRBJ2-7, the V gene TRBV5-1, with D hard to call. Germline values: CDR1 SGHRS, CDR2 YFSETQ. V shed 5 bases and J shed 3 bases, with 18 bases lying between them. The CDR3 loop spans 15 amino acids. The CDR3 nucleotides are TGCGCCAGCAGATTGATCGGCTTCCCCAACTACGAGCAGTACTTC. It is translated as CASRLIGFPNYEQYF. The variable domain in full, with the rest retrieved from reference TRBV5-1 and TRBJ2-7, is KAGVTQTPRYLIKTRGQQVTLSCSPISGHRSVSWYQQTPGQGLQFLFEYFSETQRNKGNFPGRFSGRQFSNSRSEMNVSTLELGDSALYLCASRLIGFPNYEQYFGPGTRLTVT.

This clonotype occurred many times. The genes are TRBV3-1 and TRBJ2-7, with no clear D. V was cut by 3 bases and J by 0 bases, with 3 bases left in between. Germline CDR1 is LGHDT and CDR2 is YNNKEL (reference sequence). This CDR3 is 12 amino acids long. The CDR3 here is CASSHLSYEQYF. In nucleotides, the CDR3 is TGTGCCAGCAGCCATCTCTCCTACGAGCAGTACTTC.

This clonotype was counted at least ten times. The chain recombines TRBV7-9 with TRBJ2-5, with D unclear. This CDR3 has 14 residues. CDR1 SEHNR and CDR2 FQNEAQ come from the germline V gene (reference sequence). Trimming cost V 1 base and J 0 bases, with 6 bases left between them. The CDR3 bases are TGTGCCAGCAGCTTAGTGGCATACCAAGAGACCCAGTACTTC. This gives the protein CASSLVAYQETQYF.

This clonotype was seen many times. At one boundary the junction diverges from the germline segment, which might be a read error. Here the CDR3 reads CASSPKGGRVRF. Written as DNA, the CDR3 is TGTGCCAGCAGCCCGAAGGGAGGCCGAGTCCGTTTT. J is TRBJ1-5 and V is TRBV3-1; D is undetermined. Germline V gene lookup returns CDR1 LGHDT and CDR2 YNNKEL (reference sequence). The CDR3 runs 12 residues.

The J gene is TRBJ1-6, the V gene TRBV5-4, with D hard to call. The CDR3 totals 15 residues. Germline lookup yields CDR1 SGHNT and CDR2 YYREEE (reference sequence). Trimming left V 1 base short and J 8 bases short, with 13 bases between. The CDR3 spells CASSLSLGRDSPLHF. CDR3 nucleotide sequence: TGTGCCAGCAGCTTGTCTCTAGGGCGGGATTCACCCCTCCACTTT.

The table lists this clonotype with many counts. V usage is TRBV5-1 and J usage is TRBJ2-2, with D hard to call. Trimming cost V 0 bases and J 10 bases, with 7 bases left between them. Germline V gene lookup returns CDR1 SGHRS and CDR2 YFSETQ. The CDR3 contains 12 residues. CDR3 DNA sequence: TGCGCCAGCAGCTTGGCAGATGCGGAGCTGTTTTTT. It yields the protein CASSLADAELFF.

This clonotype was recorded at least ten times. The V and J genes are TRBV20-1 and TRBJ1-1; the D gene is possibly TRBD1 (5 bases). Germline lookup yields CDR1 DFQATT and CDR2 SNEGSKA (reference sequence). V was cut by 5 bases and J by 0 bases, with 22 bases left in between. CDR3 length: 17 amino acids. Here the CDR3 DNA reads TGCAGTGCTGACAGCAGCACGGGACGAACAATGAACACTGAAGCTTTCTTT. Its translation: CSADSSTGRTMNTEAFF.

This clonotype was seen ten or more times. The chain recombines TRBV6-1 with TRBJ1-3; TRBD1 matches at 8 bases. Losses at the gene ends were 10 bases for V and 2 bases for J; bases not matched to a gene: 7. Per the germline V gene, CDR1 is MNHNS and CDR2 is SASEGT. The CDR3 contains 14 residues. The CDR3 protein is CATDRGSTGNTIYF. As DNA, the CDR3 is TGTGCCACCGACAGGGGTTCGACTGGAAACACCATATATTTT.

This clonotype was counted ten times or more. The V call is TRBV3-1, the J call TRBJ2-3; D is perhaps TRBD2 (6 bases). The germline V gene has CDR1 LGHDT and CDR2 YNNKEL (reference sequence). V lost 0 bases to trimming and J lost 6 bases, with 10 bases between them. This CDR3 spans 14 amino acids. CDR3 protein: CASSQETSLDTQYF. Written as DNA, the CDR3 is TGTGCCAGCAGCCAAGAAACTAGCTTGGATACGCAGTATTTT.

This clonotype was counted many times. This sequence joins TRBV28 and TRBJ2-7; D not certain. V lost 6 bases and J 2 bases, leaving 11 bases between the germline ends. The germline CDR1 and CDR2 sequences are MDHEN and SYDVKM. There are 13 residues in the CDR3. CDR3 protein: CASRAAKPYEQYF. The CDR3 nucleotides read TGTGCCAGCAGGGCAGCAAAGCCCTACGAGCAGTACTTC.

This clonotype has ten or more counts. J is TRBJ2-3 and V is TRBV6-6, with 8 bases lining up with TRBD2. Germline trimming cut 6 bases from V and 1 base from J; bases unmatched to any gene: 9. The CDR3 length is 16 residues. Germline V gene sequence: CDR1 MNHNY, CDR2 SVGAGI (reference sequence). The CDR3 sequence is CASRTSLSGGTDTQYF. In nucleotides, the CDR3 is TGTGCCAGCAGGACCTCCCTTAGCGGGGGCACAGATACGCAGTATTTT.

This clonotype was detected many times. The rearrangement joins TRBV3-1 to TRBJ2-4; TRBD1 aligns across 7 bases. This CDR3 has 15 amino acids. With V trimmed by 1 base and J by 3 bases, 3 bases remained unmatched. Looked up from germline, CDR1 is LGHDT and CDR2 is YNNKEL (reference sequence). The CDR3 here is CASSQAGGYKNIQYF. DNA of the CDR3: TGTGCCAGCAGCCAAGCAGGGGGTTACAAAAACATTCAGTACTTC.

The chain joins TRBV24-1 to TRBJ2-1, with D maybe TRBD1 (6 bases). The V end lost 5 bases, the J end lost 10 bases, and 14 bases lay between the germline ends. Germline V gene data show CDR1 as KGHDR and CDR2 as SFDVKD. This CDR3 contains 13 residues. This chain's CDR3 is CATSVSLGTEQFF. CDR3 in DNA: TGTGCCACCAGTGTATCCTTGGGGACAGAGCAGTTCTTC.

This clonotype was seen at least ten times. The gene calls are TRBV19 and TRBJ2-5; perhaps TRBD2 as D (6 bases). The CDR3 is made up of 15 amino acids. CDR1 LNHDA and CDR2 SQIVND come from the germline V gene (reference sequence). The germline V and J ends were trimmed by 4 bases and 0 bases, with 12 bases remaining between them. This chain's CDR3 is CASSTGGGYQETQYF. CDR3 DNA: TGTGCCAGTAGTACTGGCGGAGGGTACCAAGAGACCCAGTACTTC.

This clonotype was seen many times. The V call is TRBV4-1, the J call TRBJ2-5; 10 bases are a match to TRBD2. Germline V gene sequence: CDR1 MGHRA, CDR2 YSYEKL. This CDR3 has 17 amino acids. V was clipped by 2 bases and J by 2 bases; unmatched bases: 8. CDR3 DNA sequence: TGCGCCAGCAGCCAAAAACCGGGACTAGCGAGACAAGAGACCCAGTACTTC. Its protein product is CASSQKPGLARQETQYF.

This clonotype was counted a few times. V usage is TRBV3-1 and J usage is TRBJ2-3; D perhaps matches TRBD1 (6 bases). Germline V CDR1 and CDR2: LGHDT, YNNKEL (reference sequence). Trimming pared 1 base from V and 4 bases from J, leaving 9 bases between. There are 14 residues in the CDR3. Here the CDR3 DNA reads TGTGCCAGCAGCCAAGTTGGGGGCGCAGATACGCAGTATTTT. Protein sequence: CASSQVGGADTQYF.

The rearrangement uses TRBV10-3 and TRBJ1-2; 11 nucleotides agree with TRBD1. This CDR3 has 14 residues. V shed 5 bases, J shed 4 bases, and the junction held 3 bases outside the gene matches. Germline V CDR1 and CDR2: ENHRY, SYGVKD. CDR3 protein: CAISKDRGLYGYTF. As DNA, the CDR3 is TGTGCCATCAGTAAGGACAGGGGGCTCTATGGCTACACCTTC.

Ten or more counts support this clonotype. The chain employs TRBV3-1 and TRBJ2-7, with TRBD2 matching over 12 bases. CDR1 LGHDT and CDR2 YNNKEL come from the germline V gene (reference sequence). This CDR3 is built from 15 residues. V shed 0 bases and J 6 bases; nucleotides not matched to a gene: 3. The CDR3 loop reads CASSQELAGGLEQYF. Here the CDR3 DNA reads TGTGCCAGCAGCCAAGAACTAGCGGGAGGCCTCGAGCAGTACTTC.

On this clonotype itself: A much larger clonotype is one base distant, so this may be a read error. A read error is likely, as this CDR3 ends without the conserved phenylalanine or tryptophan. V is TRBV11-2 and J is TRBJ2-7; D call uncertain. The V end lost 7 bases, the J end lost 3 bases, and 19 bases lay between the germline ends. Looked up from germline, CDR1 is SGHAT and CDR2 is FQNNGV. The CDR3 spans 15 residues. CDR3 sequence: CASTTSRRHDYEQYL. In DNA form, the CDR3 reads TGTGCCAGCACCACATCCCGCCGACACGACTACGAGCAGTACCTC.

This clonotype was found many times. The rearrangement links TRBV3-1 to TRBJ1-5; D might be TRBD1 (6 bases). The germline V and J ends were trimmed by 4 bases and 5 bases, with 15 bases remaining between them. This CDR3 is built from 15 residues. In germline, CDR1 is LGHDT, CDR2 YNNKEL (reference sequence). The CDR3 is CASSPRVRGYQPQHF. The CDR3 coding sequence is TGTGCCAGCAGCCCCCGGGTTAGGGGGTATCAGCCCCAGCATTTT.

Many counts were recorded for this clonotype. The chain recombines TRBV13 with TRBJ2-1; no definite D call. The CDR3 is made up of 12 amino acids. V gave up 2 bases and J gave up 9 bases, with 8 bases separating them. Per germline, CDR1 PRHDT and CDR2 FYEKMQ (reference sequence). The CDR3 nucleotides are TGTGCCAGCAGCTTAAAGCGCGGTGAGCAGTTCTTC. Encoded protein: CASSLKRGEQFF.

This sequence joins TRBV6-2 or TRBV6-3 and TRBJ1-5; D is unresolved. Trimming left V 3 bases short and J 3 bases short, with 12 bases between. The CDR3 runs 15 residues. CDR1 is MNHEY, CDR2 SVGEGT, per germline. DNA for the CDR3: TGTGCCAGCAGTTATCTATCCGGGCTCAATCAGCCCCAGCATTTT. This sequence encodes CASSYLSGLNQPQHF.

This chain joins TRBV18 and TRBJ2-3; TRBD1 might be the D (5 bases). This CDR3 is built from 14 residues. The germline V gene encodes CDR1 KGHSH and CDR2 LQKENI. V lost 1 base, J lost 1 base, and 6 bases lay in between. CDR3 DNA: TGTGCCAGCTCACCACTCAGGGGCACAGATACGCAGTATTTT. Its protein product is CASSPLRGTDTQYF.

This clonotype came up many times. This sequence joins TRBV12-3 or TRBV12-4 and TRBJ2-7, with 11 bases that match TRBD1. The CDR3 runs to 14 residues. V lost 3 bases and J lost 4; bases outside the gene matches: 2. CDR3 DNA: TGTGCCAGCAGTTTCGGGACAGGGGGGTACGAGCAGTACTTC. This translates into CASSFGTGGYEQYF.

In this sample, this clonotype turned up a few times. V gene TRBV7-8 combines with J gene TRBJ1-1, with a tentative D call TRBD1 (6 bases). Trimming took 5 bases from V and 5 from J, leaving 12 bases between them. This CDR3 has 13 amino acids. CDR1 is SGHVS and CDR2 is FQNEAQ in the germline V gene. CDR3 sequence: CASSATTGTEAFF. Here the CDR3 DNA reads TGTGCCAGCAGCGCCACGACAGGAACTGAAGCTTTCTTT.

This clonotype came up many times. The gene calls are TRBV12-3 or TRBV12-4 and TRBJ2-1; D is ambiguous. The CDR3 sequence is 12 residues long. Trimming left V 6 bases short and J 6 bases short, with 9 bases between. Here the CDR3 DNA reads TGTGCCAGCAGCCCCCTCTCCAATGAGCAGTTCTTC. It codes for CASSPLSNEQFF.

This clonotype occurred many times. CDR3 residues: CASSPEGDTQYF. The CDR3 region has the DNA TGCGCCAGCAGCCCGGAAGGGGATACGCAGTATTTT. The chain has TRBV5-1 and TRBJ2-3; no clear D gene. The V gene lost 4 bases and the J gene lost 6 bases, with 9 bases spanning the gap. This CDR3 comprises 12 residues. Germline CDR1 and CDR2: SGHRS and YFSETQ.

The chain has TRBV2 and TRBJ2-7; TRBD1 matches 9 bases. This CDR3 region has 14 residues. V lost 6 bases and J lost 2; bases outside the gene matches: 5. Germline-derived CDR1 and CDR2 are SNHLY and FYNNEI. CDR3 DNA sequence: TGTGCCAGCAGGGACAGGGGTTTGACCTACGAGCAGTACTTC. This encodes CASRDRGLTYEQYF.